The 25 T cell receptor beta chains below come from one sample, sequenced in a study of blood T cells in healthy people across ages. The second PCR ran roughly 7 to 11 cycles with a sample-barcoded 5' primer and J-beta primers. TCRdb independently ran MiXCR on the 5' RACE reads; one entry per CDR3 protein. The profile shows about 680,000 distinct CDR3 sequences, around 49% of them singletons. Sequences were obtained from blood. The receptors here all came from an older woman in good health.

The chain joins TRBV27 to TRBJ2-3; no clear D. V lost 6 bases, J lost 2 bases, and 12 bases lay in between. Germline V lookup: CDR1 MNHEY, CDR2 SMNVEV (reference sequence). The CDR3 contains 14 residues. In DNA, the CDR3 is TGTGCCAGCAGACCCCCGGTCCCCACAGATACGCAGTATTTT. This codes for CASRPPVPTDTQYF.

This chain's CDR3 is CASSHNRGGIYNEQFF. CDR3 in DNA: TGTGCCAGCAGCCACAACAGGGGCGGGATCTACAATGAGCAGTTCTTC. The chain employs TRBV3-1 and TRBJ2-1, with D perhaps matching TRBD1 (7 bases). V gave up 3 bases and J gave up 3 bases, with 15 bases separating them. Per the germline V gene, CDR1 is LGHDT and CDR2 is YNNKEL (reference sequence). This CDR3 comprises 16 residues.

This clonotype has just a few counts. The chain links TRBV5-1 to TRBJ2-7; 7 positions match TRBD1. The germline V gene has CDR1 SGHRS and CDR2 YFSETQ. There are 14 residues in the CDR3. J gave up 4 bases and V 5 bases, and 9 bases lay outside the gene matches. CDR3 bases: TGCGCCAGCAGTCTAACAGGGGAAGGGTACGAGCAGTACTTC. Protein: CASSLTGEGYEQYF. The full variable domain, rest sourced from reference TRBV5-1 and TRBJ2-7, is KAGVTQTPRYLIKTRGQQVTLSCSPISGHRSVSWYQQTPGQGLQFLFEYFSETQRNKGNFPGRFSGRQFSNSRSEMNVSTLELGDSALYLCASSLTGEGYEQYFGPGTRLTVT.

The gene calls are TRBV24-1 and TRBJ2-5; TRBD1 might be the D (5 bases). Germline loops: CDR1 KGHDR, CDR2 SFDVKD. Trimming left V 9 bases short and J 11 bases short, with 24 bases between. CDR3 size: 14 residues. This CDR3 reads CATQGAEGPYQQYF. DNA for the CDR3: TGTGCCACCCAAGGGGCGGAAGGCCCCTACCAGCAGTACTTC.

There are a few counts of this clonotype. The chain uses TRBV5-5 and TRBJ2-5, with D perhaps given as TRBD1 or TRBD2 (5 bases each). Per the germline V gene, CDR1 is SGHKS and CDR2 is YYEKEE (reference sequence). V was shortened by 4 bases and J by 2 bases, with 18 bases between the two germline ends. The CDR3 consists of 16 residues. This chain's CDR3 is CASSPTGTAPQETQYF. The DNA for the CDR3 is TGTGCCAGCAGCCCCACTGGGACCGCACCACAAGAGACCCAGTACTTC.

The chain employs TRBV20-1 and TRBJ1-5, with TRBD1 matching 8 bases. The V gene's germline CDR1 is DFQATT and CDR2 SNEGSKA (reference sequence). V gave up 6 bases and J gave up 0 bases; unmatched junction bases: 16. This CDR3 spans 18 amino acids. The CDR3 loop is CSAGRGQGTLNSNQPQHF. The CDR3 DNA follows: TGCAGTGCGGGGAGAGGACAGGGTACCCTAAATAGCAATCAGCCCCAGCATTTT.

The chain uses TRBV5-1 and TRBJ2-5, with 7 bases fitting TRBD2. The CDR3 sequence is 14 residues long. With V trimmed by 0 bases and J by 4 bases, 3 bases remained unmatched. Germline V gene lookup returns CDR1 SGHRS and CDR2 YFSETQ. The CDR3, as DNA: TGCGCCAGCAGCTTGGGCGCGGGAGTAGAGACCCAGTACTTC. Translating it yields CASSLGAGVETQYF. The whole variable domain, remainder taken from reference TRBV5-1 and TRBJ2-5, is KAGVTQTPRYLIKTRGQQVTLSCSPISGHRSVSWYQQTPGQGLQFLFEYFSETQRNKGNFPGRFSGRQFSNSRSEMNVSTLELGDSALYLCASSLGAGVETQYFGPGTRLLVL.

This clonotype has just a few counts. The chain combines TRBV27 with TRBJ2-5, with D unclear. The CDR3 is 13 residues long. Germline CDR1 MNHEY, CDR2 SMNVEV (reference sequence). The V and J ends lost 6 bases and 1 base respectively, with 9 bases between them. The CDR3 region is CASRTTLQETQYF. The CDR3 bases are TGTGCCAGCAGAACGACCCTCCAAGAGACCCAGTACTTC.

The V call is TRBV7-2, the J call TRBJ1-6; 10 bases are a match to TRBD1. The junction had 6 bases not matched to a gene; V was cut back by 3 bases and J by 7 bases. The CDR3 contains 16 residues. Germline V lookup: CDR1 SGHTA, CDR2 FQGNSA. CDR3 region: CASSFRDRGQNSPLHF. The CDR3 DNA is TGTGCCAGCAGCTTTAGAGACAGGGGGCAGAATTCACCCCTCCACTTT.

The J gene is TRBJ2-3, the V gene TRBV6-2 or TRBV6-3, with D possibly being TRBD2 (6 bases). Per germline, CDR1 MNHEY and CDR2 SVGEGT. CDR3 size: 18 residues. Trimming took off 4 bases at V and 2 bases at J, with 22 bases between the two ends. CDR3 sequence (DNA): TGTGCCAGCAGTTCCTCTTTTTCGGGCGGGAAAGTCACAGATACGCAGTATTTT. Translated: CASSSSFSGGKVTDTQYF.

The V call is TRBV20-1, the J call TRBJ2-1, with 11 bases aligning to TRBD2. This CDR3 is 21 amino acids long. CDR1 and CDR2 from the germline V gene are DFQATT and SNEGSKA (reference sequence). The junction had 26 bases not matched to a gene; V was cut back by 8 bases and J by 2 bases. Here the CDR3 DNA reads TGCAGTCCCCGAGGGGGCCCCAGGGGGCGAGGGACTAGCGGAACCTACAATGAGCAGTTCTTC. Encoded protein: CSPRGGPRGRGTSGTYNEQFF.

Here the CDR3 DNA reads TGCGCCAGCAGCCCAGAATTAATTAGCGGCACAGATACGCAGTATTTT. It codes for CASSPELISGTDTQYF. The chain uses TRBV5-1 and TRBJ2-3; possible D gene TRBD2, 5 bases. Trimming took 4 bases from V and 1 from J, leaving 16 bases between them. CDR3 size: 16 residues. CDR1 SGHRS and CDR2 YFSETQ come from the germline V gene.

There are a few counts of this clonotype. The chain joins TRBV15 to TRBJ2-3, with TRBD2 matching over 11 bases. The V and J ends lost 0 bases and 6 bases, in that order; junction bases with no gene match: 5. CDR1 LNHNV and CDR2 YYDKDF come from the germline V gene (reference sequence). The CDR3 covers 16 residues. CDR3 region: CATSRDRSSGRDTQYF. The CDR3 nucleotides are TGTGCCACCAGCAGAGATCGGTCTAGCGGGAGGGATACGCAGTATTTT.

This clonotype has only a few counts. This rearrangement joins TRBV10-3 to TRBJ1-4; the D gene is possibly TRBD1 (5 bases). Germline CDR1 ENHRY, CDR2 SYGVKD. The CDR3 has 12 amino acids. Trimming removed 6 bases from V and 10 bases from J, with 12 bases in between. The CDR3 sequence is CAIRGVGTKLFF. In nucleotides, the CDR3 is TGTGCCATCAGGGGGGTTGGGACAAAACTGTTTTTT.

The CDR3 loop reads CASSSAPGTGANVLTF. The CDR3 region has the DNA TGTGCCAGCTCATCAGCACCTGGTACTGGGGCCAACGTCCTGACTTTC. The V and J genes are TRBV18 and TRBJ2-6; D ambiguous. The CDR3 runs 16 residues. V lost 5 bases to trimming and J lost 2 bases, with 13 bases between them. Germline values: CDR1 KGHSH, CDR2 LQKENI. Complete variable domain (other parts from reference TRBV18 and TRBJ2-6): NAGVMQNPRHLVRRRGQEARLRCSPMKGHSHVYWYRQLPEEGLKFMVYLQKENIIDESGMPKERFSAEFPKEGPSILRIQQVVRGDSAAYFCASSSAPGTGANVLTFGAGSRLTVL.

The chain employs TRBV20-1 and TRBJ2-7; TRBD2 aligns across 14 bases. V lost 4 bases to trimming and J lost 6 bases; unmatched junction nucleotides: 14. From germline, CDR1 is DFQATT and CDR2 SNEGSKA (reference sequence). The CDR3 is 17 residues long. CDR3 nucleotide sequence: TGCAGTGCTACCGGGACTAGCGGGAGTGGTTTTATAGGCGAGCAGTACTTC. It translates to CSATGTSGSGFIGEQYF.

This rearrangement joins TRBV4-2 to TRBJ2-7; 10 bases map to TRBD2. The germline V gene encodes CDR1 LGHNA and CDR2 YNFKEQ. With 4 bases clipped from V and 3 bases from J, the junction kept 6 bases outside the gene matches. This CDR3 has 15 amino acids. CDR3 sequence reads: CASSREASGGYEQYF. CDR3 in DNA: TGTGCCAGCAGCCGGGAGGCTAGCGGGGGCTACGAGCAGTACTTC.

The chain uses TRBV6-2 or TRBV6-3 and TRBJ2-5; D assignment may be TRBD1 or TRBD2 (5 bases each). CDR3 size: 12 residues. The V end lost 6 bases, the J end lost 7 bases, and 12 bases lay between the germline ends. Germline assignment: CDR1 MNHEY and CDR2 SVGEGT. CDR3 bases: TGTGCCAGCAGCCCACAGGCGGGGACCCAGTACTTC. Protein product: CASSPQAGTQYF.

This chain links TRBV29-1 with TRBJ2-7; TRBD2 matches 9 bases. Germline V gives CDR1 SQVTM, CDR2 ANQGSEA. This CDR3 is 15 amino acids long. J gave up 4 bases and V 0 bases, and 7 bases lay outside the gene matches. In nucleotides, the CDR3 is TGCAGCGTTGAAGATCCAGCGGGAGGCCCATACGAGCAGTACTTC. Translated: CSVEDPAGGPYEQYF.

The table lists this clonotype with a few counts. The DNA for the CDR3 is TGTGCCAGCAGTCCAATGACAGGTGAAAAACTGTTTTTT. It translates to CASSPMTGEKLFF. This sequence joins TRBV27 and TRBJ1-4, with D perhaps TRBD1 (6 bases). Deletions cut 5 bases from V and 7 bases from J, with 11 bases between. There are 13 residues in the CDR3. Germline V CDR1 and CDR2: MNHEY, SMNVEV (reference sequence).

The chain has TRBV5-1 and TRBJ2-3; D ambiguous. With 0 bases removed from V and 1 base from J, the gap between germline ends came to 12 bases. Germline-derived CDR1 and CDR2 are SGHRS and YFSETQ. This CDR3 has 16 residues. The CDR3 reads CASSLDVFVGTDTQYF. As DNA, the CDR3 is TGCGCCAGCAGCTTGGACGTCTTCGTAGGCACAGATACGCAGTATTTT.

This sequence joins TRBV19 and TRBJ2-7; no firm D call. The DNA matches TRBJ2-5 better at its end, which makes the J call doubtful. CDR1 is LNHDA, CDR2 SQIVND, per germline (reference sequence). There are 15 residues in the CDR3. CDR3 in DNA: TGTGCCAGTACCTCAGGTCGGGCGGATATGGAGACCCAGTACTTC. Translation: CASTSGRADMETQYF.

The genes are TRBV20-1 and TRBJ2-4; the D gene is possibly TRBD1 (6 bases). TRBJ2-7 matches the DNA end more closely, so the J call is doubtful. The germline V gene encodes CDR1 DFQATT and CDR2 SNEGSKA (reference sequence). The CDR3 runs 16 residues. Here the CDR3 DNA reads TGCAGTGCTAGAGGGGTGGGGGCCGCCGAAAATTACGAGCAGTACTTC. It encodes CSARGVGAAENYEQYF.

The rearrangement uses TRBV29-1 and TRBJ1-1, with a possible D match to TRBD1 (6 bases). The CDR3 is 10 amino acids. V lost 6 bases and J 7 bases, leaving 9 bases between the germline ends. In germline, CDR1 is SQVTM, CDR2 ANQGSEA. CDR3 sequence: CSVRTDEAFF. CDR3 coding DNA: TGCAGCGTACGGACAGATGAAGCTTTCTTT. The full variable domain, with the rest looked up from reference TRBV29-1 and TRBJ1-1, is SAVISQKPSRDICQRGTSLTIQCQVDSQVTMMFWYRQQPGQSLTLIATANQGSEATYESGFVIDKFPISRPNLTFSTLTVSNMSPEDSSIYLCSVRTDEAFFGQGTRLTVV.

This sequence joins TRBV18 and TRBJ1-1; 9 nucleotides agree with TRBD1. The CDR3 totals 15 residues. V shed 5 bases, J shed 1 base, and the junction held 5 bases outside the gene matches. Per germline, CDR1 KGHSH and CDR2 LQKENI. CDR3: CASSTSGQGNTEAFF. DNA for the CDR3: TGTGCCAGCTCAACCTCGGGACAGGGGAACACTGAAGCTTTCTTT. Supplemented by reference TRBV18 and TRBJ1-1, the full variable domain reads NAGVMQNPRHLVRRRGQEARLRCSPMKGHSHVYWYRQLPEEGLKFMVYLQKENIIDESGMPKERFSAEFPKEGPSILRIQQVVRGDSAAYFCASSTSGQGNTEAFFGQGTRLTVV.